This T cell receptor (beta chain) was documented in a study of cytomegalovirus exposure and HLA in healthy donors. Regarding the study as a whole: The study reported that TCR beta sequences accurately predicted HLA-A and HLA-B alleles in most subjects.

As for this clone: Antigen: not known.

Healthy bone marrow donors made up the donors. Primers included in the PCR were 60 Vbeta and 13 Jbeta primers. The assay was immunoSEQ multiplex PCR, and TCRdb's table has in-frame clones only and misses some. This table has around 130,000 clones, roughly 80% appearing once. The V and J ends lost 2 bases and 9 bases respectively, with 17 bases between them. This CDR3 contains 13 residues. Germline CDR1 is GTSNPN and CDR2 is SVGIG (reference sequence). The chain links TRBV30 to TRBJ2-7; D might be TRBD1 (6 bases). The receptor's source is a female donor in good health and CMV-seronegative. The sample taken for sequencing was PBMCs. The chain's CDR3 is CAWSLTSDRWQYF. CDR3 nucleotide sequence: TGTGCCTGGAGTTTAACCTCCGACAGGTGGCAGTACTTC.